This TCR beta chain was found in a study of blood T cell repertoires in COVID-19. Study in general: From the United States, Italy and Spain came samples of acute and convalescent COVID-19. From T cells, B-cell-depleted T cells, or PBMCs came the material, which was cDNA or gDNA.

The CDR3 totals 17 residues. In the original processing: Amplification of reference gene primers provided the estimated nucleated cell counts. Some clones are missing from TCRdb's copy, which holds only in-frame ones; the method was immunoSEQ multiplex PCR. D and trimming were read from the DNA, whereas the V and J calls and clone size are those reported in that table. The data show around 260,000 clones, around 90% seen once. The receptor was isolated from a man aged 60 to 69 who had recovered from COVID-19. This chain uses TRBV12-1 with TRBJ2-2; TRBD2, the table's D call, lacks a check against the DNA. TRBV12-1 is a documented pseudogene. The material sequenced was peripheral blood. The CDR3 DNA follows: TGTGCCAGCAGCCCCCAGGCTCTAGCGGGGGGGACCGGGGAGCTGTTTTTT. Its translation is CASSPQALAGGTGELFF.